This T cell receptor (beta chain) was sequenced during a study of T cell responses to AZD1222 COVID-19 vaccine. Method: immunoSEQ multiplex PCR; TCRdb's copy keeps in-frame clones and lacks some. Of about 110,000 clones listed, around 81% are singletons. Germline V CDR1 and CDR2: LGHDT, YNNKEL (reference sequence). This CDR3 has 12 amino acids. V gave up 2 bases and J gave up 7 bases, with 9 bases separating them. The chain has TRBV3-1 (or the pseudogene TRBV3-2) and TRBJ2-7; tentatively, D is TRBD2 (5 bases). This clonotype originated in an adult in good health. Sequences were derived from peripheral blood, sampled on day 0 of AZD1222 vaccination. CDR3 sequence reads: CASSQYAGEQYF. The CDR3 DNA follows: TGTGCCAGCAGCCAATACGCGGGTGAGCAGTACTTC.